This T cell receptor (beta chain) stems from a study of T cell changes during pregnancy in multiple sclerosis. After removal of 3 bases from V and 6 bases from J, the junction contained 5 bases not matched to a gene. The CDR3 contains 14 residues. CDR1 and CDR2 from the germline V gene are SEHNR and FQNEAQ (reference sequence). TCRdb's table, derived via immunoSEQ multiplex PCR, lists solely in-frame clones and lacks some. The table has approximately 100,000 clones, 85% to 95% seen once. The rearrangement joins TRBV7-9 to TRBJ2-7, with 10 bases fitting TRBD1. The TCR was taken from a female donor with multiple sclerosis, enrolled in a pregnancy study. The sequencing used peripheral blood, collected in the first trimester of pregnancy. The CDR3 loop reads CASSLGQGPGEQYF. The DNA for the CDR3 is TGTGCCAGCAGCTTGGGACAGGGGCCTGGCGAGCAGTACTTC.